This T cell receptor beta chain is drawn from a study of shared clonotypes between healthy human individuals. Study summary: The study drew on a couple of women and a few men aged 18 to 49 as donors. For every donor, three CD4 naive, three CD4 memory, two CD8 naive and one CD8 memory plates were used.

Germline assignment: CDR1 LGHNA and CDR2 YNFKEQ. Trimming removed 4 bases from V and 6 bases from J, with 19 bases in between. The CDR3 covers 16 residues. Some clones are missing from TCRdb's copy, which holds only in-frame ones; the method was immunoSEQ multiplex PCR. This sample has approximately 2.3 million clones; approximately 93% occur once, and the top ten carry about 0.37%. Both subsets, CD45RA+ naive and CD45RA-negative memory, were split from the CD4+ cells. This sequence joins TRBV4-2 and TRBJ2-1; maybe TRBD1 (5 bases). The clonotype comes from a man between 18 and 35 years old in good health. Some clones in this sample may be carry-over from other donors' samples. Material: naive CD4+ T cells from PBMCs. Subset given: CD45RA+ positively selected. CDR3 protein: CASSPTGIAQVNEQFF. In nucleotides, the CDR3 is TGTGCCAGCAGCCCTACTGGAATAGCACAGGTCAATGAGCAGTTCTTC.